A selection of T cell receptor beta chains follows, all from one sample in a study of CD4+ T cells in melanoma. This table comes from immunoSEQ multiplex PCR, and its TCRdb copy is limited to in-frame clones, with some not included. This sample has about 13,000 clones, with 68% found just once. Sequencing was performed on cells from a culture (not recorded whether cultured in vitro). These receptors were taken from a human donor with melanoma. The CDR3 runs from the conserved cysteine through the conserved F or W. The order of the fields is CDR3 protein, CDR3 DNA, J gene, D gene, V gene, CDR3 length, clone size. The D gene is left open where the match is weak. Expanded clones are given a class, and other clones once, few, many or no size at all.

CASSTGRINQPQHF | TGTGCCAGTAGTACGGGCCGGATTAATCAGCCCCAGCATTTT | TRBJ1-5 | - | TRBV19 | 14 | -
CASSYDFWNTGELFF | TGTGCCAGCAGTTATGATTTTTGGAACACCGGGGAGCTGTTTTTT | TRBJ2-2 | - | TRBV6-5 | 15 | -
CAWSPRGVYEQFF | TGTGCCTGGAGCCCCCGGGGGGTCTATGAGCAGTTCTTC | TRBJ2-1 | TRBD2 | TRBV30 | 13 | -
CASSSPTAAGNTIYF | TGCGCCAGCAGCTCCCCTACAGCGGCTGGAAACACCATATATTTT | TRBJ1-3 | - | TRBV4-1 | 15 | -
CSVTGLTSGYTF | TGCAGCGTTACCGGGTTAACTAGTGGCTACACCTTC | TRBJ1-2 | - | TRBV29-1 | 12 | -
CASSSTGIGEQYF | TGTGCCAGCAGCTCGACAGGGATAGGCGAGCAGTACTTC | TRBJ2-7 | TRBD1 | TRBV7-9 | 13 | -
CASSQDRASGGTDTQYF | TGTGCCAGCAGCCAAGATCGGGCTAGCGGGGGGACAGATACGCAGTATTTT | TRBJ2-3 | TRBD2 | TRBV4-2 | 17 | -
CASSLVSTDTQYF | TGTGCCAGCAGCTTGGTCAGCACAGATACGCAGTATTTT | TRBJ2-3 | - | TRBV7-3 | 13 | -
CASRVRAGGGTDTQYF | TGTGCCAGCAGGGTCCGAGCGGGGGGCGGCACAGATACGCAGTATTTT | TRBJ2-3 | TRBD2 | TRBV2 | 16 | -
CASSPFLGGTGELFF | TGTGCCAGCAGCCCCTTTCTGGGGGGGACCGGGGAGCTGTTTTTT | TRBJ2-2 | TRBD2 | TRBV5-6 | 15 | -
CASSSHQGNTEAFF | TGTGCCAGCAGCTCCCACCAGGGAAACACTGAAGCTTTCTTT | TRBJ1-1 | - | TRBV7-9 | 14 | -
CASSERGLDLVIRGYTF | TGTGCCAGCAGTGAAAGAGGGCTGGACCTAGTGATTCGCGGCTACACCTTC | TRBJ1-2 | - | TRBV2 | 17 | -
CASSHYSNQPQHF | TGTGCCAGTAGTCACTATAGCAATCAGCCCCAGCATTTT | TRBJ1-5 | - | TRBV19 | 13 | -
CASSTLASGNTIYF | TGTGCCAGCAGCACCTTAGCCTCTGGAAACACCATATATTTT | TRBJ1-3 | - | TRBV7-6 | 14 | -
CASSARQVRYNEQFF | TGTGCCAGCAGTGCACGACAGGTGCGCTACAATGAGCAGTTCTTC | TRBJ2-1 | - | TRBV25-1 | 15 | -
CAISELTDNEQFF | TGTGCCATCAGTGAGTTAACAGACAATGAGCAGTTCTTC | TRBJ2-1 | - | TRBV10-3 | 13 | -
CASSPDRRPYEQYF | TGCGCCAGCAGTCCTGACAGAAGACCCTACGAGCAGTACTTC | TRBJ2-7 | - | TRBV10-1 | 14 | -
CASSLRSENTEAFF | TGTGCCAGCAGCTTGCGTAGCGAAAACACTGAAGCTTTCTTT | TRBJ1-1 | - | TRBV5-4 | 14 | few
CASSLGQGLRGYTF | TGCGCCAGCAGCTTGGGACAGGGTCTCCGTGGCTACACCTTC | TRBJ1-2 | TRBD1 | TRBV5-1 | 14 | -
CASSREDPDRMGEQYF | TGTGCCAGCAGCAGAGAAGACCCCGACAGAATGGGGGAGCAGTACTTC | TRBJ2-7 | - | TRBV11-3 | 16 | few
CASGPGQGSAYEQYF | TGCGCCAGCGGCCCGGGACAGGGGAGTGCCTACGAGCAGTACTTC | TRBJ2-7 | TRBD1 | TRBV5-1 | 15 | -
CASRGLLNYGYTF | TGCGCCAGCAGGGGACTGTTAAACTATGGCTACACCTTC | TRBJ1-2 | - | TRBV5-1 | 13 | -
CASSQGRRGASPEQFF | TGTGCCAGCAGCCAAGGAAGGCGGGGGGCCTCTCCAGAGCAGTTCTTC | TRBJ2-1 | TRBD2 | TRBV14 | 16 | -
CASSFGGYMNTEAFF | TGTGCCAGCAGCTTTGGAGGGTACATGAACACTGAAGCTTTCTTT | TRBJ1-1 | - | TRBV5-4 | 15 | once
CASRGRTGVFGYTF | TGTGCCAGCAGGGGTCGGACAGGGGTCTTTGGCTACACCTTC | TRBJ1-2 | TRBD1 | TRBV6-1 | 14 | -
CASSVDNPYSGNTIYF | TGCGCCAGCAGCGTAGACAACCCTTACTCTGGAAACACCATATATTTT | TRBJ1-3 | - | TRBV5-1 | 16 | once
CASSSGTHLIDTQYF | TGTGCCAGCAGTTCCGGGACGCACCTCATAGATACGCAGTATTTT | TRBJ2-3 | - | TRBV7-9 | 15 | -
CASRKDYQVALEQYF | TGTGCCAGCAGGAAGGACTACCAAGTAGCGCTCGAGCAGTACTTC | TRBJ2-7 | - | TRBV7-2 | 15 | few
CASSEEAWGGEAFF | TGTGCCAGCAGTGAGGAGGCCTGGGGCGGGGAAGCTTTCTTT | TRBJ1-1 | - | TRBV6-5 | 14 | -
CSAFKSAEAFF | TGCAGTGCTTTTAAGTCCGCTGAAGCTTTCTTT | TRBJ1-1 | - | TRBV20-1 | 11 | -
CASSPGLAGINEQFF | TGCGCCAGCAGTCCGGGACTAGCGGGCATCAATGAGCAGTTCTTC | TRBJ2-1 | TRBD2 | TRBV10-2 | 15 | -
CASSPTTQTNQPQHF | TGTGCCAGCTCACCTACCACACAGACCAATCAGCCCCAGCATTTT | TRBJ1-5 | - | TRBV18 | 15 | -
CASSQELIAGGGNTIYF | TGTGCCAGCAGCCAAGAACTCATTGCAGGGGGTGGAAACACCATATATTTT | TRBJ1-3 | TRBD1 | TRBV14 | 17 | -
CASTRGGQPQHF | TGTGCCAGTACGAGGGGGGGCCAGCCCCAGCATTTT | TRBJ1-5 | - | TRBV19 | 12 | -
CAISDSNQPQHF | TGTGCCATCTCCGACAGCAATCAGCCCCAGCATTTT | TRBJ1-5 | - | TRBV10-3 | 12 | -
CASSPWTGKYEQYF | TGTGCCAGCAGTCCCTGGACAGGGAAGTACGAGCAGTACTTC | TRBJ2-7 | TRBD1 | TRBV27 | 14 | few
CASSRGFGGEAFF | TGCGCCAGCAGCCGGGGCTTCGGGGGTGAAGCTTTCTTT | TRBJ1-1 | - | TRBV5-1 | 13 | -
CASSLTGGAGETQYF | TGCGCCAGCAGCTTGACGGGGGGGGCCGGAGAGACCCAGTACTTC | TRBJ2-5 | TRBD2 | TRBV5-1 | 15 | -
CASSQDALPNQPQHF | TGTGCCAGCAGCCAAGATGCCCTACCCAATCAGCCCCAGCATTTT | TRBJ1-5 | - | TRBV4-2 | 15 | -
CASSLDRYGEQFF | TGTGCCAGCAGCTTGGACAGATACGGTGAGCAGTTCTTC | TRBJ2-1 | - | TRBV11-2 | 13 | -
CASSLNPGTRELFF | TGTGCCAGCAGCTTGAACCCCGGGACCCGGGAGCTGTTTTTT | TRBJ2-2 | - | TRBV7-8 | 14 | -
CASTQGQGATGELFF | TGTGCCAGCACCCAAGGCCAGGGTGCCACCGGGGAGCTGTTTTTT | TRBJ2-2 | - | TRBV2 | 15 | -
CAWSVGGGETQYF | TGTGCCTGGAGTGTAGGTGGTGGAGAGACCCAGTACTTC | TRBJ2-5 | - | TRBV30 | 13 | -
CASSFDRTGISYTF | TGTGCCAGCAGCTTTGATCGGACAGGGATAAGCTACACCTTC | TRBJ1-2 | TRBD1 | TRBV4-2 | 14 | -
CASSEGGGEKLFF | TGTGCCAGCAGTGAGGGGGGCGGTGAAAAACTGTTTTTT | TRBJ1-4 | - | TRBV2 | 13 | -
CASTQGLGYGYTF | TGTGCCAGCACCCAGGGGTTAGGCTATGGCTACACCTTC | TRBJ1-2 | - | TRBV4-2 | 13 | -
CASSPTGSDTQYF | TGTGCCAGCAGCCCCACAGGGTCAGATACGCAGTATTTT | TRBJ2-3 | - | TRBV5-6 | 13 | -
CAWNKGYNEQFF | TGTGCCTGGAATAAAGGGTACAATGAGCAGTTCTTC | TRBJ2-1 | - | TRBV30 | 12 | -
CASSVLSTGSNSPLHF | TGTGCCAGTAGTGTCCTCTCGACAGGTTCGAATTCACCCCTCCACTTT | TRBJ1-6 | - | TRBV19 | 16 | -
CASNVDSNQPQHF | TGTGCCAGCAACGTGGACAGTAATCAGCCCCAGCATTTT | TRBJ1-5 | - | TRBV2 | 13 | few
CASSSGTGVSEQYF | TGTGCCAGCAGTTCCGGGACTGGAGTCTCCGAGCAGTACTTC | TRBJ2-7 | - | TRBV6-1 | 14 | -
CASRSRTLNSPLHF | TGTGCCAGCAGGAGTCGGACTCTTAATTCACCCCTCCACTTT | TRBJ1-6 | - | TRBV6-5 | 14 | -
CATSRPRNSNQPQHF | TGTGCCACCTCTCGGCCACGCAATAGCAATCAGCCCCAGCATTTT | TRBJ1-5 | - | TRBV19 | 15 | -
CASGLLQDRIYF | TGTGCTAGTGGTTTGCTCCAAGACAGAATATATTTT | TRBJ1-3 | - | TRBV12-5 | 12 | few
CASSLQDYYGYTF | TGTGCCAGCAGTTTACAGGATTACTATGGCTACACCTTC | TRBJ1-2 | - | TRBV6-5 | 13 | -
CASSLSGVSYEQYF | TGTGCCAGCAGCTTATCGGGGGTTTCCTACGAGCAGTACTTC | TRBJ2-7 | - | TRBV11-3 | 14 | -
CASSLEPGNAYEQYF | TGCGCCAGCAGCTTGGAACCAGGGAATGCCTACGAGCAGTACTTC | TRBJ2-7 | - | TRBV5-1 | 15 | once
CASSVDGGYTDTQYF | TGTGCCAGCAGCGTAGACGGGGGGTACACAGATACGCAGTATTTT | TRBJ2-3 | TRBD2 | TRBV9 | 15 | once
CASSPSGEQFF | TGTGCCAGCTCGCCATCAGGTGAGCAGTTCTTC | TRBJ2-1 | - | TRBV18 | 11 | -